The entry below describes one TCR beta chain. As yet, its antigen is unknown. The data originate from a study of T cell responses to AZD1222 COVID-19 vaccine. With 5 bases clipped from V and 5 bases from J, the junction kept 13 bases outside the gene matches. This CDR3 is built from 16 residues. CDR1 is SGHVS and CDR2 is FNYEAQ in the germline V gene. General study results and limits: The repertoires were collected only after the peak T cell response. Elevations in Spike-specific TCR breadth and depth followed administration of two AZD1222 doses.

Clones were sequenced by immunoSEQ multiplex PCR, and TCRdb holds only the in-frame ones, with some missing. The sample shows roughly 120,000 clones, around nine tenths of them seen only once. The sequence came from an adult in good health. The chain carries TRBV7-6 and TRBJ2-5; TRBD2 aligns across 8 bases. Sequencing was performed on peripheral blood, taken on day 0 of AZD1222 vaccination. The CDR3 protein is CASSLWASGRGETQYF. CDR3 DNA: TGTGCCAGCAGCCTATGGGCTAGCGGGCGGGGGGAGACCCAGTACTTC. The whole variable domain, filled in from reference TRBV7-6 and TRBJ2-5, reads GAGVSQSPRYKVTKRGQDVALRCDPISGHVSLYWYRQALGQGPEFLTYFNYEAQQDKSGLPNDRFSAERPEGSISTLTIQRTEQRDSAMYRCASSLWASGRGETQYFGPGTRLLVL.